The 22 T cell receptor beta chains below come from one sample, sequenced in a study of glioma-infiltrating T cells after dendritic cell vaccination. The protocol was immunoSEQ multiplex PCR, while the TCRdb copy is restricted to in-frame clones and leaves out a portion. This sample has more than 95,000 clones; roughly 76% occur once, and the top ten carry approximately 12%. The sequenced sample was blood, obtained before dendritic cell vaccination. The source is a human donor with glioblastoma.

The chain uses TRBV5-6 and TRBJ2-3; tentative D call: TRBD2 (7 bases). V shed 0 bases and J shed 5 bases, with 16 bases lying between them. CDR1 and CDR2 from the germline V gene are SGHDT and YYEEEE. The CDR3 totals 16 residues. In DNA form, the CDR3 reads TGTGCCAGCAGCTTGGGGCCTGGGGGGGGGCGAGATACGCAGTATTTT. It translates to CASSLGPGGGRDTQYF.

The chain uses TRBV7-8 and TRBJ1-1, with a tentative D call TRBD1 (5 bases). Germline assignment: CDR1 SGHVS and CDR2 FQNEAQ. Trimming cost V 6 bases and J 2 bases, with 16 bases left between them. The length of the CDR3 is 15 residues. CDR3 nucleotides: TGTGCCAGCAGAAAAGGGCGGACAATTAACACTGAAGCTTTCTTT. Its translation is CASRKGRTINTEAFF.

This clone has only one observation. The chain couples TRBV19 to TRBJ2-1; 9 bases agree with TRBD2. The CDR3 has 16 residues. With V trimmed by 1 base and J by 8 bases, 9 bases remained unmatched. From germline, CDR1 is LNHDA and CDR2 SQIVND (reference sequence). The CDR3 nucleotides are TGTGCCAGTAGTATAGTTGCTAGCGGGGCCCCCGATGAGCAGTTCTTC. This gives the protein CASSIVASGAPDEQFF.

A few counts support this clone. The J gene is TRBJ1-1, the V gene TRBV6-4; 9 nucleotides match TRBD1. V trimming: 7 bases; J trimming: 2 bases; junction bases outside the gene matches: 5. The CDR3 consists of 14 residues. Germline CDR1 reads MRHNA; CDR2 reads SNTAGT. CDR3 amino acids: CASKLQGANTEAFF. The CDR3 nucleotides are TGTGCCAGCAAGTTACAGGGGGCAAACACTGAAGCTTTCTTT.

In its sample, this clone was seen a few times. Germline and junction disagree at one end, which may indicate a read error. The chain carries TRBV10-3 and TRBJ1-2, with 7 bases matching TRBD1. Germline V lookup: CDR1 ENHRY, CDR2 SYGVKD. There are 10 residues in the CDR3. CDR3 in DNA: TGTGCCATCAGTGAGGAGGACAGGATCTTC. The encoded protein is CAISEEDRIF.

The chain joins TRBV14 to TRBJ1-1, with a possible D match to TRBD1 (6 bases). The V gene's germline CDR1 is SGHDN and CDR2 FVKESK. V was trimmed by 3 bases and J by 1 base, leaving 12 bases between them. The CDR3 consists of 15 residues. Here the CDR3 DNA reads TGTGCCAGCAGCCACTTATCGACAGGGAACACTGAAGCTTTCTTT. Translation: CASSHLSTGNTEAFF.

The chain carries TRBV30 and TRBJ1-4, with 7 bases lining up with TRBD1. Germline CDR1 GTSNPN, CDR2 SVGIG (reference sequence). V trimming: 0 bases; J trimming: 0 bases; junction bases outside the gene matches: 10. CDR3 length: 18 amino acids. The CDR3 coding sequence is TGTGCCTGGAGTGTGGGGGACAGAGCAATAGCAACTAATGAAAAACTGTTTTTT. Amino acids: CAWSVGDRAIATNEKLFF.

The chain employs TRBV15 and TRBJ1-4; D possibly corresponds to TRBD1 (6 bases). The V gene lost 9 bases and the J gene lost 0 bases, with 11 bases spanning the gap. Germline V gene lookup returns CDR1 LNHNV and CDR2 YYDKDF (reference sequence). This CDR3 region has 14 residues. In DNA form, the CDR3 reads TGTGCCACACGGGAGGGGGCAACTAATGAAAAACTGTTTTTT. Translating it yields CATREGATNEKLFF.

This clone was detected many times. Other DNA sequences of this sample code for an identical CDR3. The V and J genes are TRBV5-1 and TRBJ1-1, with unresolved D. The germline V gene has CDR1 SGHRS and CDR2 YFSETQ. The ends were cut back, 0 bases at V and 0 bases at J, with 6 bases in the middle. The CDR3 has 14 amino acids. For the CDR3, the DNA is TGCGCCAGCAGCTTGGGAACTTTGAACACTGAAGCTTTCTTT. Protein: CASSLGTLNTEAFF.

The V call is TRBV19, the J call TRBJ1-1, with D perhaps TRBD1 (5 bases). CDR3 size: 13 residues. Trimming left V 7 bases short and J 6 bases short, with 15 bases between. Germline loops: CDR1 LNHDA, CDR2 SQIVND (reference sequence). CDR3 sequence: CASTRKGVSEAFF. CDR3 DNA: TGTGCCAGTACAAGAAAAGGGGTTTCTGAAGCTTTCTTT.

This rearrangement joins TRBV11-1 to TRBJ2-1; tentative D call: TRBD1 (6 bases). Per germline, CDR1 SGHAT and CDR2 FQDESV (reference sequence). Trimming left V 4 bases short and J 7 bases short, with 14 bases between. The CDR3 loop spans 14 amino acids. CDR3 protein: CASSSRQRGNEQFF. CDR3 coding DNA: TGTGCCAGCAGCTCCAGACAGAGGGGGAATGAGCAGTTCTTC.

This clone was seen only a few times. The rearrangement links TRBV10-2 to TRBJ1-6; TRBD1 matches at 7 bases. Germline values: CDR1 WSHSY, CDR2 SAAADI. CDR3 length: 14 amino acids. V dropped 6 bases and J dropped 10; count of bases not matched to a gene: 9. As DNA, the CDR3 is TGCGCCAGCAGCCTAGGGGGCGCAGGGTCACCCCTCCACTTT. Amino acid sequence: CASSLGGAGSPLHF.

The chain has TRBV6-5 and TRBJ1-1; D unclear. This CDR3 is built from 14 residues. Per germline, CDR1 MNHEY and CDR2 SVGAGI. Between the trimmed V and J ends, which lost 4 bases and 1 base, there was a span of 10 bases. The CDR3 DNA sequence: TGTGCCAGCAGTTTCGAAAGAGGGAACACTGAAGCTTTCTTT. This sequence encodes CASSFERGNTEAFF.

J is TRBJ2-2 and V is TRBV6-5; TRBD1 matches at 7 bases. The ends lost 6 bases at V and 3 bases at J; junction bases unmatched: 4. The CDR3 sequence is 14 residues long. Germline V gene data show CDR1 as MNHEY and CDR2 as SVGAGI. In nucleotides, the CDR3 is TGTGCCAGCAGGAGGGGGCTGGACACCGGGGAGCTGTTTTTT. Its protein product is CASRRGLDTGELFF.

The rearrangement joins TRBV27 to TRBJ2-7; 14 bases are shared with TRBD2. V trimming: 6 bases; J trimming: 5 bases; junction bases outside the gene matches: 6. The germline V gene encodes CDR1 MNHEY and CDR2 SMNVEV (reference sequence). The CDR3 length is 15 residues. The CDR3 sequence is CASRTSGGARNEQYF. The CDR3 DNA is TGTGCCAGCAGGACTAGCGGGGGGGCCAGAAACGAGCAGTACTTC.

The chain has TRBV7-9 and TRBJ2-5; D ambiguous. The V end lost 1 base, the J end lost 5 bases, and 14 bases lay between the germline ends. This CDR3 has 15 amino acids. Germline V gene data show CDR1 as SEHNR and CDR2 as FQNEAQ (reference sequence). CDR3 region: CASSLDFETRETQYF. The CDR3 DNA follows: TGTGCCAGCAGCTTAGATTTCGAAACGAGGGAGACCCAGTACTTC.

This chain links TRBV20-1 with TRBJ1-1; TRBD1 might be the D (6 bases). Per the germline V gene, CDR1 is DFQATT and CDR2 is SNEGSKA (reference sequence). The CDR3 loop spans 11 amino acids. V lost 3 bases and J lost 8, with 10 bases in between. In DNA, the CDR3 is TGCAGTGCTAGCGCTACAGGGGAAGCTTTCTTT. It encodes CSASATGEAFF.

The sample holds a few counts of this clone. CDR3 nucleotide sequence: TGCGCCAGCAGCCCACGAGTAGAGGGGGCTCCACACGAGCAGTACTTC. Translating it yields CASSPRVEGAPHEQYF. V is TRBV5-1 and J is TRBJ2-7; 7 bases are a match to TRBD1. The CDR3 consists of 16 residues. Germline lookup yields CDR1 SGHRS and CDR2 YFSETQ. V was pared by 4 bases and J by 5 bases, with 15 bases of the junction left unmatched.

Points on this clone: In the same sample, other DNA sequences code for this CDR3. The chain's CDR3 is CASSPRLAGGSYTGELFF. CDR3 in DNA: TGTGCCAGCAGCCCCAGACTAGCGGGGGGGTCCTACACCGGGGAGCTGTTTTTT. V is TRBV4-2 and J is TRBJ2-2; 14 bases are a match to TRBD2. Germline V gene sequence: CDR1 LGHNA, CDR2 YNFKEQ. The V and J ends lost 4 bases and 3 bases, in that order; junction bases with no gene match: 7. The CDR3 extends over 18 amino acids.

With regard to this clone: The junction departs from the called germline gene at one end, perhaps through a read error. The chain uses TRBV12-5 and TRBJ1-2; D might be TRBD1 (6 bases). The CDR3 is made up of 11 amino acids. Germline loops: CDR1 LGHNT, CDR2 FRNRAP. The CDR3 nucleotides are TGTGCTAGTGGTTTGGAGGACAGACCCGCCTTC. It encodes CASGLEDRPAF.

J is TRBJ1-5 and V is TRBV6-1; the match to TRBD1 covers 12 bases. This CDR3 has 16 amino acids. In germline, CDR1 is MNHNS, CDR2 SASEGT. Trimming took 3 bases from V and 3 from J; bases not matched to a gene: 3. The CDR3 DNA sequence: TGTGCCAGCAGTGAGGGGACAGGGGGCGACAATCAGCCCCAGCATTTT. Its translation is CASSEGTGGDNQPQHF.

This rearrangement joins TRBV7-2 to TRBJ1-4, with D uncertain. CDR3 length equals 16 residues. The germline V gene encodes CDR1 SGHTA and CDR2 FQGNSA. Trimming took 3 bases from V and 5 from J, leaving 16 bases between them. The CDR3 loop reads CASSFQNVAGNEKLFF. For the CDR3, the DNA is TGTGCCAGCAGCTTTCAAAATGTGGCCGGGAATGAAAAACTGTTTTTT.